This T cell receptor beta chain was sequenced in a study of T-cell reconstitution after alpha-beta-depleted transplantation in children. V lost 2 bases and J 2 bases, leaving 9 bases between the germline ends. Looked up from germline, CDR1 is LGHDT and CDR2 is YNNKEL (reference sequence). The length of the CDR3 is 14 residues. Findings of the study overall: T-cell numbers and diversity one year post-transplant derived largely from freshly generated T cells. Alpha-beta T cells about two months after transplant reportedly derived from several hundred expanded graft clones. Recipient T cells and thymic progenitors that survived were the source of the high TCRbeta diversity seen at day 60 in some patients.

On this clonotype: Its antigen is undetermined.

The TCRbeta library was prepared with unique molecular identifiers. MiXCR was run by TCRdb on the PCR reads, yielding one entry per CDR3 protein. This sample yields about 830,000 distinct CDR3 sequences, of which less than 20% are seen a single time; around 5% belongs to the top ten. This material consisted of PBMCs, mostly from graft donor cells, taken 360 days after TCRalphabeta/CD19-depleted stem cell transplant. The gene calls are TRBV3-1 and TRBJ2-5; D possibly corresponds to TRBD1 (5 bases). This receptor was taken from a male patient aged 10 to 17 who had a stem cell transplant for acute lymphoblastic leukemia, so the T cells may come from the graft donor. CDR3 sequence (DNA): TGTGCCAGCAGCCAACGACAGAGACAAGAGACCCAGTACTTC. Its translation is CASSQRQRQETQYF.